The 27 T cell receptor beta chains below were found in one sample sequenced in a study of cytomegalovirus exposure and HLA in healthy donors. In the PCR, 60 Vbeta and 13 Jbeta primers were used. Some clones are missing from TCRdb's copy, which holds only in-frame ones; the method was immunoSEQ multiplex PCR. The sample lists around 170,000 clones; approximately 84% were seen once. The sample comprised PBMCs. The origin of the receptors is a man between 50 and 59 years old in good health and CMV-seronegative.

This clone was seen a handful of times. CDR3 sequence (DNA): TGTGCCAGCAGCTCGGGACAGCAGATGACTAATGAAAAACTGTTTTTT. Its translation: CASSSGQQMTNEKLFF. The rearrangement links TRBV6-6 to TRBJ1-4; 7 nucleotides agree with TRBD1. Germline V gene sequence: CDR1 MNHNY, CDR2 SVGAGI (reference sequence). The CDR3 extends over 16 amino acids. V lost 6 bases and J lost 2; bases outside the gene matches: 9.

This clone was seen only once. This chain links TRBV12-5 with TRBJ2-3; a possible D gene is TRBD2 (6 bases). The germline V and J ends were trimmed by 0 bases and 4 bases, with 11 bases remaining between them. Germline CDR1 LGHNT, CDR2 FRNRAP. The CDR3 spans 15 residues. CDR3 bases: TGTGCTAGTGGTTTGGTATTGGGGGAGGCAGATACGCAGTATTTT. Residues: CASGLVLGEADTQYF.

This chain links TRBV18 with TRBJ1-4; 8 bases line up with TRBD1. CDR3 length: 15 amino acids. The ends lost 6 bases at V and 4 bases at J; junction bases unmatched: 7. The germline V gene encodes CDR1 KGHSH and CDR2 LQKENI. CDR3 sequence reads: CASSLAGTGNEKLFF. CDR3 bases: TGTGCCAGCTCCCTAGCCGGGACAGGTAATGAAAAACTGTTTTTT.

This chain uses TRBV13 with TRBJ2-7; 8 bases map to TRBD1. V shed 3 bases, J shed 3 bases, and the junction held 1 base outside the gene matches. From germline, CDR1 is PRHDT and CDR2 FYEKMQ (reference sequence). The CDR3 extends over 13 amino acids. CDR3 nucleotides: TGTGCCAGCAGCTTTGGACAGGGCTACGAGCAGTACTTC. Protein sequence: CASSFGQGYEQYF.

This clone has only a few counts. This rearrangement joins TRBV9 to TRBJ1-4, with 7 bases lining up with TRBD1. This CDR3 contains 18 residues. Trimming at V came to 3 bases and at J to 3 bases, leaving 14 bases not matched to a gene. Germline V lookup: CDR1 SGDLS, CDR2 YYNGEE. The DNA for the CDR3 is TGTGCCAGCAGCGAGGGACAGTCTGCCGCGGCGCCTAATGAAAAACTGTTTTTT. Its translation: CASSEGQSAAAPNEKLFF.

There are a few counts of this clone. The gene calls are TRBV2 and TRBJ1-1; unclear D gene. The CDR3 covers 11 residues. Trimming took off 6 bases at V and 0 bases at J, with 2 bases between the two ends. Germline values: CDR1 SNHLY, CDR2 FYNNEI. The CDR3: CASSVNTEAFF. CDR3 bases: TGTGCCAGCAGCGTGAACACTGAAGCTTTCTTT.

The CDR3 loop is CASSPQRSGSPLHF. The CDR3 nucleotides read TGTGCCAGCAGCCCACAGCGGTCCGGCTCACCCCTCCACTTT. V usage is TRBV5-6 and J usage is TRBJ1-6; D gene uncertain. Trimming shortened V by 4 bases and J by 10 bases, and 15 bases separated the two germline ends. The CDR3 contains 14 residues. Germline CDR1 and CDR2: SGHDT and YYEEEE. Using reference TRBV5-6 and TRBJ1-6 for the parts outside the CDR3, the full variable domain is DAGVTQSPTHLIKTRGQQVTLRCSPKSGHDTVSWYQQALGQGPQFIFQYYEEEERQRGNFPDRFSGHQFPNYSSELNVNALLLGDSALYLCASSPQRSGSPLHFGNGTRLTVT.

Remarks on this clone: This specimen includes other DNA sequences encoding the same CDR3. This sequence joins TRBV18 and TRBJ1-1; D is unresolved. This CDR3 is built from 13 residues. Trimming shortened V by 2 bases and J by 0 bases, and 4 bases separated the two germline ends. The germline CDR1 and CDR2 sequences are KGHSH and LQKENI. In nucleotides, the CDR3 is TGTGCCAGCTCACCAGGCCTGAACACTGAAGCTTTCTTT. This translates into CASSPGLNTEAFF.

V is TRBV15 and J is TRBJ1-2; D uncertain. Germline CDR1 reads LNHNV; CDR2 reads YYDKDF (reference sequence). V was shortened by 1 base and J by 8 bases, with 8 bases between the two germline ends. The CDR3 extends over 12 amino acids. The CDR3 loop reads CATSRGAAGYTF. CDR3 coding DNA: TGTGCCACCAGCAGAGGTGCCGCGGGCTACACCTTC.

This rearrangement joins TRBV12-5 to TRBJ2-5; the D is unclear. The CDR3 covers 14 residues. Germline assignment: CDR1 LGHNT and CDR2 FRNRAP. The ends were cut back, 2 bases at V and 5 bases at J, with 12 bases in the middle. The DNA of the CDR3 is TGTGCTAGTGGTTTGAATTCCAGAGGCGAGACCCAGTACTTC. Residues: CASGLNSRGETQYF.

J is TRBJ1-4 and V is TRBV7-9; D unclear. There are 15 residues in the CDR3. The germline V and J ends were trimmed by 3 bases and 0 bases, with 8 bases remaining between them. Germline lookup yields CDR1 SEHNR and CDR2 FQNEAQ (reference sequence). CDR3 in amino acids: CASSFLTATNEKLFF. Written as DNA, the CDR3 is TGTGCCAGCAGCTTTCTCACAGCAACTAATGAAAAACTGTTTTTT.

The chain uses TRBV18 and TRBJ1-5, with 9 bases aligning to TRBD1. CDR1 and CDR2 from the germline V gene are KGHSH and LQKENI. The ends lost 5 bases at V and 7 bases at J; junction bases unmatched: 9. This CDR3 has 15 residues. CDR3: CASSRDRVAGQPQHF. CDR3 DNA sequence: TGTGCCAGCTCAAGGGACAGGGTTGCGGGCCAGCCCCAGCATTTT. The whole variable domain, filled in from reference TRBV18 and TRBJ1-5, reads NAGVMQNPRHLVRRRGQEARLRCSPMKGHSHVYWYRQLPEEGLKFMVYLQKENIIDESGMPKERFSAEFPKEGPSILRIQQVVRGDSAAYFCASSRDRVAGQPQHFGDGTRLSIL.

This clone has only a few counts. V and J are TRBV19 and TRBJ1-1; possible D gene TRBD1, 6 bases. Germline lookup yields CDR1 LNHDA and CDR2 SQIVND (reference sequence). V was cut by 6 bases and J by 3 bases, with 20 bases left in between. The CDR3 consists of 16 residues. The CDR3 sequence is CASSLTWNRADTEAFF. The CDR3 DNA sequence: TGTGCCAGTAGCCTTACTTGGAACAGGGCAGACACTGAAGCTTTCTTT.

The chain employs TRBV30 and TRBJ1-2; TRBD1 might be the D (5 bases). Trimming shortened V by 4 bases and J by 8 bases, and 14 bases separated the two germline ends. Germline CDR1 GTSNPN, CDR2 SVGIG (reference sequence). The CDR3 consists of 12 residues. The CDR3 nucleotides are TGTGCCTGGACCTCTGGGGCCGGAGGCTACACCTTC. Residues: CAWTSGAGGYTF.

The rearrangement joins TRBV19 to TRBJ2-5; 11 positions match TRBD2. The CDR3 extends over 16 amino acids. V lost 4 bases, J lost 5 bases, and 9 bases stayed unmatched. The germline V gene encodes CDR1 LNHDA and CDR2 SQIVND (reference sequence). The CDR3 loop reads CASSTPLAGGQETQYF. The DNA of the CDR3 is TGTGCCAGTAGTACTCCCCTAGCGGGGGGACAGGAGACCCAGTACTTC.

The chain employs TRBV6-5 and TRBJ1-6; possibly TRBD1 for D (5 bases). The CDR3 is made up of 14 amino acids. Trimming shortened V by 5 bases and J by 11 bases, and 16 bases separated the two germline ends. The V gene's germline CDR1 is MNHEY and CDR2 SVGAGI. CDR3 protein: CASSTDSPGAPLHF. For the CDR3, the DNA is TGTGCCAGCAGTACAGATTCACCGGGGGCACCCCTCCACTTT.

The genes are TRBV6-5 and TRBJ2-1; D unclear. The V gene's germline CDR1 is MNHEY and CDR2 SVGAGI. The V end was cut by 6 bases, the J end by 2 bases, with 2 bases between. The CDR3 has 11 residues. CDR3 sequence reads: CASSTYNEQFF. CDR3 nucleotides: TGTGCCAGCAGCACCTACAATGAGCAGTTCTTC.

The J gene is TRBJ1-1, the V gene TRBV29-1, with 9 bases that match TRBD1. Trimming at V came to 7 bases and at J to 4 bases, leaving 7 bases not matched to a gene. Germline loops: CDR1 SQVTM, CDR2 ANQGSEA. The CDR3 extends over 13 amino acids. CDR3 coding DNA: TGCAGCGCCCGGGACAGGGTTGTCACTGAAGCTTTCTTT. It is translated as CSARDRVVTEAFF.

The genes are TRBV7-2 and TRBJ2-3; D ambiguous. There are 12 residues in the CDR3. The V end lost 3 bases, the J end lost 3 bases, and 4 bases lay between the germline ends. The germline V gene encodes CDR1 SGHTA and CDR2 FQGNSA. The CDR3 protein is CASSFGTDTQYF. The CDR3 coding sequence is TGTGCCAGCAGCTTCGGGACAGATACGCAGTATTTT.

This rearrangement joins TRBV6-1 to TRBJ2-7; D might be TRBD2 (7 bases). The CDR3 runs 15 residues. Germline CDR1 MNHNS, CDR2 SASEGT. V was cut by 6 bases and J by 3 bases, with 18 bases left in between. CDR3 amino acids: CASSKGGQGSYEQYF. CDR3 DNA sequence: TGTGCCAGCAGCAAGGGGGGGCAGGGAAGCTACGAGCAGTACTTC.

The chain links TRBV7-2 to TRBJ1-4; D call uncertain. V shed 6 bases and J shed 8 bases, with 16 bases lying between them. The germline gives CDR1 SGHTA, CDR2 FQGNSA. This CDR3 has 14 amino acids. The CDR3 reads CASREDRTGEKLFF. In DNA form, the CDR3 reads TGTGCCAGCAGGGAAGACCGCACGGGGGAAAAACTGTTTTTT.

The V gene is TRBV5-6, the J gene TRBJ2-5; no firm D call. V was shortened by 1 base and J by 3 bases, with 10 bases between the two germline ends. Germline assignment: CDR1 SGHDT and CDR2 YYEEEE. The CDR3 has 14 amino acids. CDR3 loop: CASSLSLQKETQYF. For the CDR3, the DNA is TGTGCCAGCAGCTTGTCGTTACAGAAAGAGACCCAGTACTTC.

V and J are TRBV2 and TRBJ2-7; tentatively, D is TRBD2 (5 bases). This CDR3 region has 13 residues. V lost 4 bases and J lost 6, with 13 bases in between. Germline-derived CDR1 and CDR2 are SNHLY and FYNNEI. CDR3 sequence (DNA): TGTGCCAGCAGTGGCCCTCCTGGGAGCGAGCAGTACTTC. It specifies CASSGPPGSEQYF.

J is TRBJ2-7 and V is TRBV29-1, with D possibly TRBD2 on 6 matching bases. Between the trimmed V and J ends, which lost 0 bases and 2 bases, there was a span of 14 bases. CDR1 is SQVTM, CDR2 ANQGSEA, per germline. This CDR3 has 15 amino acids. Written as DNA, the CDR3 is TGCAGCGTTGAAGATGGAGGGGAGAATACCTACGAGCAGTACTTC. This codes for CSVEDGGENTYEQYF.

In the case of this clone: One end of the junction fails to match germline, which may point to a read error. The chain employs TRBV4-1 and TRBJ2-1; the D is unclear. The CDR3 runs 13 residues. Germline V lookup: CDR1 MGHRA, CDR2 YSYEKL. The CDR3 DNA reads TGCGCCAGCAGCCAAGGAGAACACAATGAGCGGTTCTTC. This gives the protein CASSQGEHNERFF.

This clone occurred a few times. CDR3 bases: TGTGCCACCAGCCTTAAGGCGGGCAGGGACTACTACGAGCAGTACTTC. Its translation: CATSLKAGRDYYEQYF. The J gene is TRBJ2-7, the V gene TRBV15; TRBD2 matches at 7 bases. Germline V CDR1 and CDR2: LNHNV, YYDKDF (reference sequence). After removal of 5 bases from V and 3 bases from J, the junction contained 13 bases not matched to a gene. This CDR3 is 16 amino acids long. The full variable domain, in which reference TRBV15 and TRBJ2-7 provide the parts outside the CDR3, is DAMVIQNPRYQVTQFGKPVTLSCSQTLNHNVMYWYQQKSSQAPKLLFHYYDKDFNNEADTPDNFQSRRPNTSFCFLDIRSPGLGDTAMYLCATSLKAGRDYYEQYFGPGTRLTVT.

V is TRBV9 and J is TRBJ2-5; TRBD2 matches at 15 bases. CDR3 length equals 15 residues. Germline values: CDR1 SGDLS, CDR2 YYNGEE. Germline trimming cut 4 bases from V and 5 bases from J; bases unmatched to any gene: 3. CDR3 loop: CASSLGLAGGETQYF. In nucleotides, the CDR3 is TGTGCCAGCAGCCTCGGACTAGCGGGGGGGGAGACCCAGTACTTC.